These 29 T cell receptor beta chains originate from one sample sequenced in a study of blood T cell repertoires in COVID-19. Using immunoSEQ multiplex PCR, the repertoire was profiled, and TCRdb retains in-frame clones only, with some absent. The table has more than 200,000 clones, about 85% seen once. Sequencing was done on a sample of peripheral blood. All receptors come from a man aged 70-80 years with acute or convalescent COVID-19.

V is TRBV29-1 and J is TRBJ1-5, with D possibly matching TRBD1 (5 bases). The V end lost 4 bases, the J end lost 6 bases, and 13 bases lay between the germline ends. CDR1 SQVTM and CDR2 ANQGSEA come from the germline V gene. The length of the CDR3 is 13 residues. The CDR3 coding sequence is TGCAGCGTTGCTACAGGCGACGGTCAGCCCCAGCATTTT. Translated: CSVATGDGQPQHF.

The V and J genes are TRBV20-1 and TRBJ2-7; 10 bases are shared with TRBD2. After removal of 3 bases from V and 4 bases from J, the junction contained 15 bases not matched to a gene. CDR3 length: 17 residues. CDR1 is DFQATT and CDR2 is SNEGSKA in the germline V gene (reference sequence). CDR3 coding DNA: TGCAGTGCTAGTGACCAAGCCCCTAGCGGGAGTCGGTACGAGCAGTACTTC. It translates to CSASDQAPSGSRYEQYF.

V usage is TRBV7-9 and J usage is TRBJ2-3, with TRBD1 identical over 9 bases. Germline CDR1 reads SEHNR; CDR2 reads FQNEAQ (reference sequence). The CDR3 totals 16 residues. Trimming removed 5 bases from V and 9 bases from J; junction bases left unmatched: 15. In DNA form, the CDR3 reads TGTGCCAGCAGCCCACTTCTCTGGGACAGGGTCATCACGCAGTATTTT. As protein: CASSPLLWDRVITQYF.

This chain uses TRBV25-1 with TRBJ1-1, with D perhaps matching TRBD1 (6 bases). The CDR3 has 15 residues. Germline assignment: CDR1 MGHDK and CDR2 SYGVNS. Deletions cut 0 bases from V and 4 bases from J, with 12 bases between. CDR3 residues: CASSEYRQGITEAFF. CDR3 in DNA: TGTGCCAGCAGTGAATATCGGCAGGGGATCACTGAAGCTTTCTTT.

This sequence joins TRBV21-1 and TRBJ1-2; the table assigns TRBD1, which was not confirmed against the DNA. TRBV21-1 is a pseudogene. This CDR3 contains 16 residues. The chain's CDR3 is CASSETGGVIVCGYTF. For the CDR3, the DNA is TGTGCCAGCAGCGAGACAGGGGGCGTCATTGTCTGTGGCTACACCTTC.

The chain uses TRBV18 and TRBJ1-4; the match to TRBD1 covers 8 bases. Germline CDR1 is KGHSH and CDR2 is LQKENI. The CDR3 has 15 amino acids. V was clipped by 4 bases and J by 8 bases; unmatched bases: 9. Written as DNA, the CDR3 is TGTGCCAGCTCACGGAAGGACAGGGACGGCGAAAAACTGTTTTTT. As protein: CASSRKDRDGEKLFF.

This chain connects TRBV3-1 (or the pseudogene TRBV3-2) to TRBJ2-2, with D unclear. V gave up 3 bases and J gave up 1 base, with 3 bases separating them. CDR1 is LGHDT, CDR2 YNNKEL, per germline (reference sequence). CDR3 length: 13 amino acids. In nucleotides, the CDR3 is TGTGCCAGCAGCCACAGGAACACCGGGGAGCTGTTTTTT. Its translation is CASSHRNTGELFF.

V usage is TRBV5-1 and J usage is TRBJ1-2, with a weak D call TRBD1 (5 bases). This CDR3 has 14 amino acids. The germline V and J ends were trimmed by 0 bases and 7 bases, with 13 bases remaining between them. Germline V gene lookup returns CDR1 SGHRS and CDR2 YFSETQ. As DNA, the CDR3 is TGCGCCAGCAGCTTGGGGACGGAGGGGACTGGCTACACCTTC. Protein product: CASSLGTEGTGYTF. The variable domain in full, with the rest retrieved from reference TRBV5-1 and TRBJ1-2, is KAGVTQTPRYLIKTRGQQVTLSCSPISGHRSVSWYQQTPGQGLQFLFEYFSETQRNKGNFPGRFSGRQFSNSRSEMNVSTLELGDSALYLCASSLGTEGTGYTFGSGTRLTVV.

V is TRBV19 and J is TRBJ1-1, with TRBD1 matching over 11 bases. In germline, CDR1 is LNHDA, CDR2 SQIVND (reference sequence). Trimming cost V 9 bases and J 9 bases; bases outside gene matches: 6. The CDR3 spans 12 residues. In DNA form, the CDR3 reads TGTGCCAGCCTCCGGACAGGGGGCAAAGCTTTCTTT. It specifies CASLRTGGKAFF.

The CDR3 region has the DNA TGTGCCAGCGGGGACAGGGGTGATCAGCCCCAGCATTTT. Translated, it gives CASGDRGDQPQHF. The rearrangement joins TRBV2 to TRBJ1-5; TRBD1 agrees at 10 bases. Trimming took 8 bases from V and 5 from J; bases not matched to a gene: 3. Germline CDR1 and CDR2: SNHLY and FYNNEI. This CDR3 region has 13 residues.

This clone occurred once. This chain connects TRBV27 to TRBJ1-5, with TRBD1 matching 9 bases. Germline V lookup: CDR1 MNHEY, CDR2 SMNVEV (reference sequence). The V gene end was trimmed by 5 bases and the J gene end by 7 bases; junction bases not matched to a gene: 12. The CDR3 is 16 amino acids. DNA of the CDR3: TGTGCCAGCAGTCTTAGGGGACAGGGAGGAGGCCAGCCCCAGCATTTT. It encodes CASSLRGQGGGQPQHF.

The rearrangement links TRBV19 to TRBJ2-2; 11 nucleotides agree with TRBD1. The trim removed 6 bases at V and 5 bases at J, leaving 5 bases unmatched. The germline gives CDR1 LNHDA, CDR2 SQIVND (reference sequence). The CDR3 contains 15 residues. The CDR3 DNA is TGTGCCAGTAGAAAGGACAGGGGGCCGACCGGGGAGCTGTTTTTT. Protein: CASRKDRGPTGELFF.

The chain uses TRBV5-6 and TRBJ1-5; 7 bases are a match to TRBD1. This CDR3 is 13 amino acids long. The V segment lost 4 bases and the J segment 5 bases; nucleotides outside the gene matches: 3. The germline gives CDR1 SGHDT, CDR2 YYEEEE. CDR3 in DNA: TGTGCCAGCAGCGTCGACAGGGATCAGCCCCAGCATTTT. Residues: CASSVDRDQPQHF.

The chain recombines TRBV7-2 with TRBJ2-7, with TRBD2 matching over 7 bases. This CDR3 contains 15 residues. Trimming removed 1 base from V and 3 bases from J; junction bases left unmatched: 6. Germline CDR1 and CDR2: SGHTA and FQGNSA. CDR3 bases: TGTGCCAGCAGCTTAGGAACGGGAGGAGGCTACGAGCAGTACTTC. Amino acids: CASSLGTGGGYEQYF.

This chain uses TRBV19 with TRBJ1-1, with 8 bases matching TRBD1. J lost 1 base, V lost 5 bases, and 6 bases had no gene match. Germline loops: CDR1 LNHDA, CDR2 SQIVND (reference sequence). This CDR3 is built from 15 residues. CDR3 loop: CASSLTGEANTEAFF. The CDR3 bases are TGTGCCAGTAGTTTGACAGGGGAAGCGAACACTGAAGCTTTCTTT.

The gene calls are TRBV24-1 and TRBJ2-1; a weak D match, TRBD1 (5 bases). Looked up from germline, CDR1 is KGHDR and CDR2 is SFDVKD. The CDR3 is made up of 14 amino acids. V was cut by 2 bases and J by 9 bases, with 13 bases left in between. CDR3 coding DNA: TGTGCCACCAGTGATTCTGGACAAATGGGTGAGCAGTTCTTC. It yields the protein CATSDSGQMGEQFF.

This rearrangement joins TRBV4-2 to TRBJ1-1; D remains ambiguous. This CDR3 has 15 amino acids. Trimming removed 4 bases from V and 3 bases from J, with 15 bases in between. Germline CDR1 is LGHNA and CDR2 is YNFKEQ. The CDR3 bases are TGTGCCAGCAGCCGCCCTCAGAGGGAACACACTGAAGCTTTCTTT. Its translation: CASSRPQREHTEAFF.

The chain links TRBV10-3 to TRBJ1-6, with 10 nucleotides matching TRBD1. Trimming at V came to 6 bases and at J to 7 bases, leaving 3 bases not matched to a gene. Germline lookup yields CDR1 ENHRY and CDR2 SYGVKD. The CDR3 extends over 14 amino acids. The CDR3 bases are TGTGCCATCAGGGGACAGGGGCCCAATTCACCCCTCCACTTT. This gives the protein CAIRGQGPNSPLHF.

This clone has a handful of counts. The chain carries TRBV27 and TRBJ2-7; 7 nucleotides agree with TRBD2. This CDR3 region has 15 residues. CDR1 and CDR2 (germline): MNHEY, SMNVEV (reference sequence). J gave up 2 bases and V 2 bases, and 6 bases lay outside the gene matches. CDR3 nucleotides: TGTGCCAGCAGTTTAAAGACTAGCCGTACCTACGAGCAGTACTTC. Translated, it gives CASSLKTSRTYEQYF.

V is TRBV27 and J is TRBJ2-7, with 10 positions matching TRBD1. CDR3 length equals 20 residues. V shed 3 bases, J shed 3 bases, and the junction held 20 bases outside the gene matches. Germline CDR1 reads MNHEY; CDR2 reads SMNVEV (reference sequence). In nucleotides, the CDR3 is TGTGCCAGCAGTTTGGGGCCCCCCCGACAGGGGGCTTTCCTTTACTACGAGCAGTACTTC. Its protein is CASSLGPPRQGAFLYYEQYF.

The chain couples TRBV3-1 (or the pseudogene TRBV3-2) to TRBJ1-6; 7 bases fit TRBD1. CDR1 is LGHDT and CDR2 is YNNKEL in the germline V gene (reference sequence). The CDR3 totals 14 residues. V gave up 3 bases and J gave up 7 bases; unmatched junction bases: 3. The CDR3 nucleotides read TGTGCCAGCAGCCATGGACAGGAGAATTCACCCCTCCACTTT. It specifies CASSHGQENSPLHF.

This clone was seen a few times. The rearrangement uses TRBV2 and TRBJ1-2, with a tentative D call TRBD1 (5 bases). The V gene's germline CDR1 is SNHLY and CDR2 FYNNEI. This CDR3 has 13 residues. V lost 0 bases and J 8 bases, leaving 10 bases between the germline ends. The CDR3 DNA is TGTGCCAGCAGTGAAGCGCCCCGGGGGGGCTACACCTTC. Its protein is CASSEAPRGGYTF.

This clone has only a few counts. The gene calls are TRBV30 and TRBJ1-2; unclear D gene. Germline loops: CDR1 GTSNPN, CDR2 SVGIG (reference sequence). CDR3 size: 11 residues. The germline V and J ends were trimmed by 4 bases and 4 bases, with 7 bases remaining between them. In DNA, the CDR3 is TGTGCCTGGATACGGGGCTATGGCTACACCTTC. Translated: CAWIRGYGYTF.

V gene TRBV18 combines with J gene TRBJ2-1; perhaps TRBD2 as D (6 bases). The CDR3 extends over 14 amino acids. CDR1 KGHSH and CDR2 LQKENI come from the germline V gene. Trimming removed 1 base at V and 4 bases at J, with 8 bases between. The CDR3 DNA follows: TGTGCCAGCTCACCACTAGCGGCGTACAATGAGCAGTTCTTC. It encodes CASSPLAAYNEQFF.

This clone was found once. The chain employs TRBV28 and TRBJ1-5; D uncertain. V was cut by 7 bases and J by 7 bases, with 14 bases left in between. Germline V lookup: CDR1 MDHEN, CDR2 SYDVKM. The CDR3 sequence is 13 residues long. The CDR3 DNA sequence: TGTGCCAGCACCCTCCCTGCGGGGCAGCCCCAGCATTTT. This gives the protein CASTLPAGQPQHF.

The chain is built from TRBV7-9 and TRBJ2-1; D is possibly TRBD1 (6 bases). The V end lost 0 bases, the J end lost 5 bases, and 11 bases lay between the germline ends. The CDR3 has 15 residues. Germline CDR1 reads SEHNR; CDR2 reads FQNEAQ (reference sequence). The DNA for the CDR3 is TGTGCCAGCAGCTTAGCGCTTCCAGGGGACAATGAGCAGTTCTTC. Protein: CASSLALPGDNEQFF.

The gene calls are TRBV28 and TRBJ2-7; D remains ambiguous. The CDR3 contains 11 residues. V was clipped by 1 base and J by 6 bases, with 4 bases between them. The germline V gene has CDR1 MDHEN and CDR2 SYDVKM. CDR3 region: CASSLSGEQYF. The CDR3 coding sequence is TGTGCCAGCAGTTTATCAGGCGAGCAGTACTTC. The full variable domain, completed using reference TRBV28 and TRBJ2-7, is DVKVTQSSRYLVKRTGEKVFLECVQDMDHENMFWYRQDPGLGLRLIYFSYDVKMKEKGDIPEGYSVSREKKERFSLILESASTNQTSMYLCASSLSGEQYFGPGTRLTVT.

This chain joins TRBV6-2 or TRBV6-3 and TRBJ1-4; D unclear. Trimming removed 2 bases at V and 0 bases at J, with 10 bases between. The germline V gene has CDR1 MNHEY and CDR2 SVGEGT. The CDR3 runs 16 residues. The CDR3 region has the DNA TGTGCCAGCAGTTACGAATTCGGAGCAACTAATGAAAAACTGTTTTTT. Its translation is CASSYEFGATNEKLFF.

The chain is built from TRBV28 and TRBJ2-5; 11 bases match TRBD2. This CDR3 region has 16 residues. CDR1 MDHEN and CDR2 SYDVKM come from the germline V gene. Trimming at V came to 10 bases and at J to 4 bases, leaving 14 bases not matched to a gene. This CDR3 reads CATDPPQGLAGETQYF. CDR3 nucleotides: TGTGCCACCGACCCCCCTCAAGGACTAGCGGGAGAGACCCAGTACTTC.